The sequence of this TCR beta chain was determined in a study of blood T cells in healthy people across ages. Study details: About one barcoded beta molecule per two T cells came from capture by template switching.

The CDR3 length is 12 residues. V lost 3 bases and J 5 bases, leaving 4 bases between the germline ends. Germline values: CDR1 SEHNR, CDR2 FQNEAQ (reference sequence). They isolated at least 7 million PBMCs from each sample. Turning to this clonotype: Its antigen remains unknown.

A second PCR, run for roughly 7 to 12 cycles, used a sample-barcoded 5' primer plus a J-beta primer mix. TCRdb reprocessed the 5' RACE reads via MiXCR and lists one record per CDR3 protein. The table has about a million distinct CDR3 sequences, roughly two fifths seen once. Notes on the study in general: Donor CMV status, an unknown factor, possibly confounded changes in expanded clonotypes.

This receptor was taken from a man between 18 and 35 years old in good health. The V and J genes are TRBV7-9 and TRBJ1-4; unclear D gene. The sequenced sample was blood. CDR3 in amino acids: CASSLLNEKLFF. DNA of the CDR3: TGTGCCAGCAGCTTGCTCAATGAAAAACTGTTTTTT.